Detailed here is one TCR beta chain. Its specificity is unknown. A multiplex PCR was run with 60 Vbeta primers and 13 Jbeta primers. Measured with immunoSEQ multiplex PCR; TCRdb has only the in-frame clones, and not every one. This sample yields 75,000 to 100,000 clones, of which about 71% are seen a single time; about 7.7% belongs to the top ten. V lost 7 bases to trimming and J lost 3 bases, with 14 bases between them. Germline V gene sequence: CDR1 SGHDT, CDR2 YYEEEE. This CDR3 comprises 14 residues. The sample originates from a study of cytomegalovirus exposure and HLA in healthy donors. Study-level findings and limits: Using the classifier, cytomegalovirus status was reportedly diagnosed with high specificity and sensitivity. Later work found most CMV-associated TCR beta chains apparently HLA-restricted.

The genes are TRBV5-6 and TRBJ2-1; the D gene is possibly TRBD2 (6 bases). Sequencing used PBMCs. The sequence came from a man between 60 and 70 years old in good health and CMV-seronegative. The CDR3 bases are TGTGCCAGCGGAGGGACTTCTCTCTACAATGAGCAGTTCTTC. Amino acid sequence: CASGGTSLYNEQFF.